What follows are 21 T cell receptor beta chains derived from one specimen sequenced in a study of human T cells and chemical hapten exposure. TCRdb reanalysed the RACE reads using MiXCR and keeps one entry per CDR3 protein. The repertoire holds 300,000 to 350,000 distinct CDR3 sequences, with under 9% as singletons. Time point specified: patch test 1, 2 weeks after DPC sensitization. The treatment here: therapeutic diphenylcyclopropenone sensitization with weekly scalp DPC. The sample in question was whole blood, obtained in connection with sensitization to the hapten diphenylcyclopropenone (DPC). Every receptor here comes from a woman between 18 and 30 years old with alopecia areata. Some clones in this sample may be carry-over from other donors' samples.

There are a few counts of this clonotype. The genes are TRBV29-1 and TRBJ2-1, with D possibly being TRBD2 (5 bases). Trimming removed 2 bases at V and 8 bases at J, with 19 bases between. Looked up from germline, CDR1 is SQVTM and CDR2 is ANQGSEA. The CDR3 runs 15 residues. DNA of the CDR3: TGCAGCGTTGAATATCGGGAAAGCTTTTTAGATGAGCAGTTCTTC. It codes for CSVEYRESFLDEQFF.

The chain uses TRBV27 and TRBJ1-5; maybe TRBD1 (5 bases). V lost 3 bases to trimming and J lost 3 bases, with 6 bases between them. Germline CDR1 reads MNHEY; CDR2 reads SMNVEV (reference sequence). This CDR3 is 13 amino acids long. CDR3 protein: CASSFGANQPQHF. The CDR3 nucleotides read TGTGCCAGCAGTTTCGGGGCCAATCAGCCCCAGCATTTT.

The CDR3 sequence is CASSYRREDRPSYEQYF. The CDR3 DNA reads as TGTGCCAGCAGTTACCGTAGGGAGGACAGACCCTCCTACGAGCAGTACTTC. The rearrangement uses TRBV6-8 and TRBJ2-7; D possibly uses TRBD1 or TRBD2 (6 bases each). Germline lookup yields CDR1 MNHGY and CDR2 SAAAGT. The CDR3 is made up of 17 amino acids. V was clipped by 2 bases and J by 0 bases, with 17 bases between them.

CDR3 sequence: CASSWGPLSSYNSPLHF. In DNA form, the CDR3 reads TGTGCCAGCAGTTGGGGCCCGTTGAGCTCCTATAATTCACCCCTCCACTTT. This chain joins TRBV6-2 or TRBV6-3 and TRBJ1-6; tentative D call: TRBD1 (5 bases). V lost 4 bases and J 0 bases, leaving 13 bases between the germline ends. This CDR3 region has 17 residues. CDR1 and CDR2 from the germline V gene are MNHEY and SVGEGT.

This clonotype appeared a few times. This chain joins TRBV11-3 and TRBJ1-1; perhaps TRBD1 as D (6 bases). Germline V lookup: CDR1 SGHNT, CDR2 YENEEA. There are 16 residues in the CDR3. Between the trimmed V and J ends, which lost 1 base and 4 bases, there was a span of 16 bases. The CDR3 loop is CASSLGTGSGSTEAFF. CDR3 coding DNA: TGTGCCAGCAGCTTAGGTACAGGGAGTGGTAGCACTGAAGCTTTCTTT. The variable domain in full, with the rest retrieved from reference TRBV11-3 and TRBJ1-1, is EAGVVQSPRYKIIEKKQPVAFWCNPISGHNTLYWYLQNLGQGPELLIRYENEEAVDDSQLPKDRFSAERLKGVDSTLKIQPAELGDSAVYLCASSLGTGSGSTEAFFGQGTRLTVV.

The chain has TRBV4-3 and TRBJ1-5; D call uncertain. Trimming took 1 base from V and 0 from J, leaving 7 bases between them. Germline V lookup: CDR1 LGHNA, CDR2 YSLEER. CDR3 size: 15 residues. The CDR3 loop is CASSQALNSNQPQHF. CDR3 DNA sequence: TGCGCCAGCAGCCAAGCCCTTAATAGCAATCAGCCCCAGCATTTT.

The CDR3 coding sequence is TGTGCCAGCAGCTTAGGACAGGGAAGCGGTCAGCCCCAGCATTTT. It yields the protein CASSLGQGSGQPQHF. The chain couples TRBV7-2 to TRBJ1-5; 7 bases line up with TRBD1. Germline CDR1 SGHTA, CDR2 FQGNSA. CDR3 size: 15 residues. Trimming took 1 base from V and 6 from J; bases not matched to a gene: 6.

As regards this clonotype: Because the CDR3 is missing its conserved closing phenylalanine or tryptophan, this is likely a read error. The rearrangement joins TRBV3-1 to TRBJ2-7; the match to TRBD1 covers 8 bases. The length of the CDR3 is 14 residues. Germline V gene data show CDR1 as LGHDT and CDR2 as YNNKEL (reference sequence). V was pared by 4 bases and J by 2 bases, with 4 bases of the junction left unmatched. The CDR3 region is CASSRGTGTYEQYL. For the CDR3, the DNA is TGTGCCAGCAGCCGGGGGACAGGTACCTACGAGCAGTACCTC.

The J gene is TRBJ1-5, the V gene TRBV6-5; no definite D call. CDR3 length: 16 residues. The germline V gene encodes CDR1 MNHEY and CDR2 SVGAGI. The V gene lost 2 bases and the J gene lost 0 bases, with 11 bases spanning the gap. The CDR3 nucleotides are TGTGCCAGCAGTTACGGGGAAATCCGTAGCAATCAGCCCCAGCATTTT. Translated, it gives CASSYGEIRSNQPQHF.

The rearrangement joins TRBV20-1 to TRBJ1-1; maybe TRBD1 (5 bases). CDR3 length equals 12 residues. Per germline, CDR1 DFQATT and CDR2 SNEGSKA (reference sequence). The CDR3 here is CGFTRGRTEAFF. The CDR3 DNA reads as TGCGGATTCACGCGGGGCCGGACTGAAGCTTTCTTT.

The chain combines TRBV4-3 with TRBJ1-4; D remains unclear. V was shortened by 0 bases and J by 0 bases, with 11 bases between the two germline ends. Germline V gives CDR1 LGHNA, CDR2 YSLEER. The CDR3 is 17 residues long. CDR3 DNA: TGCGCCAGCAGCCAAGATGAGGGCGCGGCAACTAATGAAAAACTGTTTTTT. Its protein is CASSQDEGAATNEKLFF.

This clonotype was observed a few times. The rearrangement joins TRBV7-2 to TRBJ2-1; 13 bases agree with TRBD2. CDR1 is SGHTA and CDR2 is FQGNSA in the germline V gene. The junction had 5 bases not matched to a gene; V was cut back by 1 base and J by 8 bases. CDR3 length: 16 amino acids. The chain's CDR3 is CASSLEGLAGWYEQFF. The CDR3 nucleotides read TGTGCCAGCAGCTTAGAGGGACTAGCGGGGTGGTATGAGCAGTTCTTC.

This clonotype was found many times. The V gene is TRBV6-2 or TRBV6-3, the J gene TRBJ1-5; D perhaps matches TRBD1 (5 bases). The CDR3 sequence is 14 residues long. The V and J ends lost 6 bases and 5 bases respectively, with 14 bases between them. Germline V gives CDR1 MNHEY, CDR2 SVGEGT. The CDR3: CASRRTGDHQPQHF. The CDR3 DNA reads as TGTGCCAGCAGGAGGACGGGGGACCATCAGCCCCAGCATTTT.

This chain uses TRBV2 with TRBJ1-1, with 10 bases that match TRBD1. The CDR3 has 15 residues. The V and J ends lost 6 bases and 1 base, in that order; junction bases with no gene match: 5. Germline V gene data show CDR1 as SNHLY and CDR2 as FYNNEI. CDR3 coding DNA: TGTGCCAGCAGGCGACAGGGGGCGAAGAACACTGAAGCTTTCTTT. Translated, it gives CASRRQGAKNTEAFF.

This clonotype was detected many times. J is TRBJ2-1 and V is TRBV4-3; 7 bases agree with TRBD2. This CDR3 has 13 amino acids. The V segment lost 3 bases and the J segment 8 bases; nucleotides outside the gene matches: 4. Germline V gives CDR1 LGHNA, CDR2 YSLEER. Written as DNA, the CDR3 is TGCGCCAGCAGCCATACTAGCGATGATGAGCAGTTCTTC. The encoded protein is CASSHTSDDEQFF.

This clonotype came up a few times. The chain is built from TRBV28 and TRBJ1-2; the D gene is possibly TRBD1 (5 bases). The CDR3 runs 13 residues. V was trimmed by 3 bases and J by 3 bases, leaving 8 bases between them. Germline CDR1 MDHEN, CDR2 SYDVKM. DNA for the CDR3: TGTGCCAGCAGTTTGACAGTATACTATGGCTACACCTTC. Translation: CASSLTVYYGYTF.

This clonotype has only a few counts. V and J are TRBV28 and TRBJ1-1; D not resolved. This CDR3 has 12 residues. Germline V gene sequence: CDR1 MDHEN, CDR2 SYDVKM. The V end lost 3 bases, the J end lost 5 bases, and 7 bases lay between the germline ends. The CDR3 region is CASSFRRTEAFF. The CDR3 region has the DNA TGTGCCAGCAGTTTTCGGAGGACTGAAGCTTTCTTT.

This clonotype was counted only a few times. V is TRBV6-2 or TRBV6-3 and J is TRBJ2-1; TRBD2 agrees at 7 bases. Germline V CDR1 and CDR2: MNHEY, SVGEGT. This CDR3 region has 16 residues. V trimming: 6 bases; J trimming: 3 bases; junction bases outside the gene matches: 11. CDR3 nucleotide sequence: TGTGCCAGCAGCCCCCGAGGGCGGGGGTACTACAATGAGCAGTTCTTC. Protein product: CASSPRGRGYYNEQFF.

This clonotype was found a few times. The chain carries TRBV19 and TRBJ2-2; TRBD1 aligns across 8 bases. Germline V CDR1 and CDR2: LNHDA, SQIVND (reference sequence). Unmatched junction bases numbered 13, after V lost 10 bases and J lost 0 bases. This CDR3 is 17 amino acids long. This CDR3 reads CATKLPGQVANTGELFF. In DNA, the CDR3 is TGTGCCACCAAACTCCCGGGACAGGTGGCGAACACCGGGGAGCTGTTTTTT.

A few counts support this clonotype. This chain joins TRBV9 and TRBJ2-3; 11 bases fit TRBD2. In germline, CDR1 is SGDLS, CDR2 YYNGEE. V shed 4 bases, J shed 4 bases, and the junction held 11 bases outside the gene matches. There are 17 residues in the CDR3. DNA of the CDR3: TGTGCCAGCAGCCCCCGCTTTGGTAGCGGGGGGGCAGATACGCAGTATTTT. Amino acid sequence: CASSPRFGSGGADTQYF. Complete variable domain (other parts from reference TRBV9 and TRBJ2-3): DSGVTQTPKHLITATGQRVTLRCSPRSGDLSVYWYQQSLDQGLQFLIQYYNGEERAKGNILERFSAQQFPDLHSELNLSSLELGDSALYFCASSPRFGSGGADTQYFGPGTRLTVL.

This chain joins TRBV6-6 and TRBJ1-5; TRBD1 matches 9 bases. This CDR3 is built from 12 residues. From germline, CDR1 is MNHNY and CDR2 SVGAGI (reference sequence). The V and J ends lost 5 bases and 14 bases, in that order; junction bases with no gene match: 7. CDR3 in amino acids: CASSEGDRVKHF. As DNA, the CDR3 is TGTGCCAGCAGTGAAGGGGACAGGGTGAAGCATTTT.